A selection of T cell receptor beta chains follows, all from one sample in a study of naive and memory T cell subsets. TCRdb reanalysed the UMI-ligation and nested PCR reads using MiXCR and keeps one entry per CDR3 protein. The data contain 100,000 to 150,000 distinct CDR3 sequences, 36% of them seen just once; the ten biggest clones take up approximately 0.9%. The sequenced sample was central memory CD4+ T cells from blood. The receptor source for this set is a human donor in good health. The CDR3 runs from the conserved cysteine through the conserved F or W. The order of the fields is CDR3 protein, CDR3 DNA, J gene, D gene, V gene, clone size. A D gene is named only where the DNA matches it firmly. Clone sizes are given selectively: once, few, many, or a class where the clone is expanded.

CSAWTVNTEAFF | TGCAGTGCCTGGACAGTGAACACTGAAGCTTTCTTT | TRBJ1-1 | - | TRBV20-1 | -
CASSLGGISSEAFF | TGTGCCAGCAGTTTAGGGGGAATCTCTTCTGAAGCTTTCTTT | TRBJ1-1 | - | TRBV27 | few
CASNRDYSNQPQHF | TGTGCCAGCAATAGGGATTATAGCAATCAGCCCCAGCATTTT | TRBJ1-5 | - | TRBV6-1 | few
CASRRGASNEQFF | TGTGCCAGCAGGCGAGGGGCCAGCAATGAGCAGTTCTTC | TRBJ2-1 | - | TRBV12-3/TRBV12-4 | -
CASTSQGARLSYGYTF | TGTGCCAGTACTTCACAAGGGGCGCGATTAAGCTATGGCTACACCTTC | TRBJ1-2 | - | TRBV2 | -
CASSLTSGSYWYNEQFF | TGTGCCAGCAGCTTAACTAGCGGGAGCTATTGGTACAATGAGCAGTTCTTC | TRBJ2-1 | TRBD2 | TRBV7-6 | -
CASSYSGQGASSSYEQYF | TGTGCCAGCAGTTACTCGGGACAGGGGGCCTCCAGCTCCTACGAGCAGTACTTC | TRBJ2-7 | TRBD1 | TRBV6-5 | -
CSARDRIAGGEQFF | TGCAGTGCTAGAGATCGAATCGCAGGCGGTGAGCAGTTCTTC | TRBJ2-1 | - | TRBV20-1 | -
CASKTSGSYEQYF | TGCGCCAGCAAAACTAGCGGGAGCTACGAGCAGTACTTC | TRBJ2-7 | TRBD2 | TRBV10-2 | -
CASSEMGGWLAGANVLTF | TGTGCCAGCAGTGAAATGGGAGGGTGGCTCGCTGGGGCCAACGTCCTGACTTTC | TRBJ2-6 | TRBD2 | TRBV28 | many
CASSLGRGGPSSYEQYF | TGTGCCAGCAGCTTAGGACGGGGCGGCCCAAGCTCCTACGAGCAGTACTTC | TRBJ2-7 | - | TRBV11-2 | few
CASSLQGGLHTDTQYF | TGTGCCAGCAGCTTACAGGGGGGGCTGCACACAGATACGCAGTATTTT | TRBJ2-3 | - | TRBV7-9 | many
CASSSHSAGADTQYF | TGTGCCAGCAGTTCTCACTCGGCGGGAGCAGATACGCAGTATTTT | TRBJ2-3 | TRBD2 | TRBV28 | few
CASSKGELSSYEQYF | TGTGCCAGCAGTAAGGGGGAACTGAGCTCCTACGAGCAGTACTTC | TRBJ2-7 | - | TRBV6-1 | -
CPGTSGIDEQFF | TGTCCCGGGACTAGCGGGATCGATGAGCAGTTCTTC | TRBJ2-1 | TRBD2 | TRBV12-5 | -
CASSRGIRETQYF | TGTGCCAGCAGCAGGGGTATTCGGGAGACCCAGTACTTC | TRBJ2-5 | - | TRBV6-2/TRBV6-3 | -
CSAPDRANTEAFF | TGCAGTGCTCCGGACAGGGCTAACACTGAAGCTTTCTTT | TRBJ1-1 | TRBD1 | TRBV20-1 | -
CASSYGSGYEQYF | TGTGCCAGCAGTTATGGTAGCGGCTACGAGCAGTACTTC | TRBJ2-7 | - | TRBV28 | few
CASSLSQGAAGYTF | TGTGCCAGCAGTTTGAGTCAGGGGGCGGCTGGCTACACCTTC | TRBJ1-2 | TRBD1 | TRBV12-3/TRBV12-4 | -
CASSAPRGETQYF | TGTGCCAGCAGCGCTCCTCGGGGCGAGACCCAGTACTTC | TRBJ2-5 | - | TRBV7-2 | -
CSVPGYSYEQYF | TGCAGTGTCCCCGGTTACTCCTACGAGCAGTACTTC | TRBJ2-7 | - | TRBV20-1 | few
CASNRGTGATQYF | TGTGCCAGCAATAGGGGAACAGGGGCTACGCAGTATTTT | TRBJ2-3 | TRBD1 | TRBV6-5 | -
CASSLYYYEQYF | TGTGCCAGCAGTTTGTACTATTACGAGCAGTACTTC | TRBJ2-7 | - | TRBV28 | few
CASSYRPGPLDGEAFF | TGTGCTAGCAGTTACCGACCGGGACCTCTGGACGGTGAAGCTTTCTTT | TRBJ1-1 | - | TRBV27 | -
CATSSPGQGRPQHF | TGTGCCACCAGCAGCCCGGGACAGGGGAGGCCCCAGCATTTT | TRBJ1-5 | TRBD1 | TRBV15 | -
CAISDRTSGGGNEQFF | TGTGCCATCAGCGACAGGACTAGCGGAGGGGGCAATGAGCAGTTCTTC | TRBJ2-1 | TRBD2 | TRBV10-3 | medium-sized
CASSLNPGFQETQYF | TGTGCCAGCAGCCTCAATCCGGGATTCCAAGAGACCCAGTACTTC | TRBJ2-5 | - | TRBV3-1 | -
CASSLRLAGLGETQYF | TGTGCCAGCAGCTTACGACTAGCGGGTTTGGGGGAGACCCAGTACTTC | TRBJ2-5 | TRBD2 | TRBV7-6 | -
CASSSPLESEAFF | TGTGCCAGCAGCTCGCCCTTGGAATCTGAAGCTTTCTTT | TRBJ1-1 | - | TRBV11-2 | -
CASSLVSANYGYTF | TGTGCCAGCAGCTTAGTGTCGGCTAACTATGGCTACACCTTC | TRBJ1-2 | - | TRBV7-9 | -
CASSLAMTSGIADTQYF | TGCGCCAGCAGCCTGGCGATGACTAGCGGGATTGCAGATACGCAGTATTTT | TRBJ2-3 | TRBD2 | TRBV5-1 | -
CSAITGYEQYF | TGCAGTGCTATAACAGGCTACGAGCAGTACTTC | TRBJ2-7 | - | TRBV20-1 | -
CASLKQRTGQSKNIQYF | TGTGCCAGCCTAAAGCAAAGGACAGGACAATCCAAAAACATTCAGTACTTC | TRBJ2-4 | TRBD1 | TRBV6-6 | -
CASSPTNGPYNEQFF | TGTGCCAGCAGCCCAACAAATGGCCCCTACAATGAGCAGTTCTTC | TRBJ2-1 | - | TRBV28 | many
CASSLGVLWGTDTQYF | TGCGCCAGCAGCTTGGGAGTCCTGTGGGGCACAGATACGCAGTATTTT | TRBJ2-3 | - | TRBV5-1 | -
CASSLGGGATRETQYF | TGTGCCAGCAGCTTGGGAGGGGGGGCGACGCGAGAGACCCAGTACTTC | TRBJ2-5 | - | TRBV5-4 | -
CASSPRGGGEQFF | TGTGCCAGCAGCCCTAGGGGAGGGGGTGAGCAGTTCTTC | TRBJ2-1 | - | TRBV3-1 | many
CASRPTEMNTEAFF | TGTGCCAGCAGACCCACAGAAATGAACACTGAAGCTTTCTTT | TRBJ1-1 | - | TRBV28 | few
CASRAMTGFTDTQYF | TGTGCCAGCAGAGCAATGACAGGGTTCACAGATACGCAGTATTTT | TRBJ2-3 | TRBD1 | TRBV2 | -
CASSFPHTDTQYF | TGTGCCAGCAGTTTCCCCCACACAGATACGCAGTATTTT | TRBJ2-3 | - | TRBV28 | few
CASSKVGYGYTF | TGTGCCAGCAGCAAAGTTGGCTATGGCTACACCTTC | TRBJ1-2 | - | TRBV21-1 | -
CSVDVTGVKNIQYF | TGCAGCGTTGACGTAACAGGGGTCAAAAACATTCAGTACTTC | TRBJ2-4 | TRBD1 | TRBV29-1 | -
CASGRNRGPETQYF | TGTGCCAGCGGAAGGAACAGGGGTCCAGAGACCCAGTACTTC | TRBJ2-5 | TRBD1 | TRBV2 | -
CASSYGGEVTEAFF | TGTGCCAGCAGTTATGGGGGCGAGGTCACTGAAGCTTTCTTT | TRBJ1-1 | - | TRBV6-6 | many
CSARDLGGSAKNIQYF | TGCAGTGCTAGAGATTTGGGGGGGTCGGCAAAAAACATTCAGTACTTC | TRBJ2-4 | TRBD2 | TRBV20-1 | few
CATKTGQETQYF | TGTGCCACCAAGACAGGCCAAGAGACCCAGTACTTC | TRBJ2-5 | - | TRBV6-5 | many
CATSGNGRTQYF | TGTGCCACCAGCGGGAATGGGCGGACCCAGTACTTC | TRBJ2-5 | - | TRBV24-1 | -
CASSLLDRLSSYNEQFF | TGTGCCAGCAGCTTGCTGGACAGGTTAAGCTCCTACAATGAGCAGTTCTTC | TRBJ2-1 | TRBD1 | TRBV5-5 | -
CSLKKGGSYEQYF | TGCAGTCTTAAGAAGGGCGGGAGCTACGAGCAGTACTTC | TRBJ2-7 | TRBD2 | TRBV20-1 | once
CASSLDRTGELFF | TGCGCCAGCAGCCTAGACAGAACCGGGGAGCTGTTTTTT | TRBJ2-2 | - | TRBV5-1 | -
CASSYQGAGSDTQYF | TGTGCCAGCAGTTATCAGGGGGCAGGGTCAGATACGCAGTATTTT | TRBJ2-3 | TRBD1 | TRBV6-5 | once
CASSTSAYGVEQYF | TGTGCCAGCAGCACTAGTGCGTACGGGGTCGAGCAGTACTTC | TRBJ2-7 | - | TRBV7-2 | -